The 16 T cell receptor beta chains below all came from one sample that was sequenced in a study of cytomegalovirus exposure and HLA in healthy donors. With 60 Vbeta and 13 Jbeta primers, the PCR was carried out. Using immunoSEQ multiplex PCR, the repertoire was profiled, and TCRdb retains in-frame clones only, with some absent. Here the sample spans approximately 120,000 clones, under 85% being singletons. Sequencing was carried out using PBMCs. The receptors here all came from a man aged 25 to 40 in good health and CMV-seronegative.

The V gene is TRBV10-3, the J gene TRBJ2-7; TRBD1 agrees at 7 bases. CDR3 size: 13 residues. Germline CDR1 is ENHRY and CDR2 is SYGVKD. With V trimmed by 6 bases and J by 4 bases, 6 bases remained unmatched. The CDR3 protein is CAIRVPTGYEQYF. The CDR3 DNA reads TGTGCCATCAGAGTCCCGACAGGGTACGAGCAGTACTTC.

Turning to this clone: At one end the junction does not follow the germline gene, possibly because of a read error. The chain couples TRBV30 to TRBJ1-4, with 7 bases aligning to TRBD1. This CDR3 spans 15 amino acids. Germline V lookup: CDR1 GTSNPN, CDR2 SVGIG (reference sequence). The CDR3 sequence is CVWSETGTVGEKLFF. CDR3 bases: TGTGTCTGGTCGGAAACCGGGACAGTGGGTGAAAAACTGTTTTTT.

The gene calls are TRBV10-3 and TRBJ2-1; 9 bases line up with TRBD2. The CDR3 has 14 residues. V shed 4 bases and J 4 bases; nucleotides not matched to a gene: 2. CDR1 and CDR2 from the germline V gene are ENHRY and SYGVKD. This chain's CDR3 is CAISGAGGYNEQFF. CDR3 in DNA: TGTGCCATCAGTGGGGCGGGAGGGTACAATGAGCAGTTCTTC.

The chain has TRBV29-1 and TRBJ2-5; D gene ambiguous. Germline V gene lookup returns CDR1 SQVTM and CDR2 ANQGSEA. This CDR3 has 11 amino acids. V lost 3 bases to trimming and J lost 0 bases, with 2 bases between them. The DNA of the CDR3 is TGCAGCGTTGACTACCAAGAGACCCAGTACTTC. Its translation: CSVDYQETQYF.

The gene calls are TRBV7-9 and TRBJ2-3; possibly TRBD2 for D (7 bases). There are 12 residues in the CDR3. The germline gives CDR1 SEHNR, CDR2 FQNEAQ (reference sequence). V lost 8 bases, J lost 5 bases, and 11 bases lay in between. The CDR3 nucleotides are TGTGCCAGCGGGGGGGCCTTAGATACGCAGTATTTT. Its translation: CASGGALDTQYF.

V usage is TRBV4-3 and J usage is TRBJ1-6; D is ambiguous. The V and J ends lost 0 bases and 5 bases respectively, with 11 bases between them. Germline-derived CDR1 and CDR2 are LGHNA and YSLEER. This CDR3 comprises 16 residues. The CDR3 coding sequence is TGCGCCAGCAGCCAAGATTTCAGGCAAGATAATTCACCCCTCCACTTT. Its protein product is CASSQDFRQDNSPLHF.

This clone was seen a few times. The chain is built from TRBV9 and TRBJ2-3, with TRBD2 identical over 13 bases. The CDR3 has 17 residues. CDR1 is SGDLS and CDR2 is YYNGEE in the germline V gene. The junction had 7 bases not matched to a gene; V was cut back by 0 bases and J by 6 bases. The chain's CDR3 is CASSVVGTSGNLDTQYF. The CDR3 nucleotides read TGTGCCAGCAGCGTAGTAGGGACTAGCGGGAATTTGGATACGCAGTATTTT.

This chain links TRBV6-5 with TRBJ2-4, with 9 bases identical to TRBD2. V lost 7 bases and J lost 1; bases outside the gene matches: 5. The germline CDR1 and CDR2 sequences are MNHEY and SVGAGI. This CDR3 comprises 15 residues. The CDR3 nucleotides are TGTGCCAGCAAACTCCTAGCGGGGGCCAAAAACATTCAGTACTTC. It translates to CASKLLAGAKNIQYF.

In its sample, this clone was seen once. V usage is TRBV14 and J usage is TRBJ1-1; D is possibly TRBD1 (5 bases). V lost 1 base to trimming and J lost 1 base, with 13 bases between them. Germline CDR1 SGHDN, CDR2 FVKESK. This CDR3 is built from 16 residues. This chain's CDR3 is CASSQGQGRANTEAFF. The CDR3 DNA follows: TGTGCCAGCAGCCAAGGGCAGGGTAGGGCGAACACTGAAGCTTTCTTT.

This clone showed up just once. J is TRBJ2-3 and V is TRBV29-1; D gene uncertain. Trimming cost V 4 bases and J 0 bases, with 8 bases left between them. Germline CDR1 reads SQVTM; CDR2 reads ANQGSEA. The CDR3 runs 13 residues. The CDR3 here is CSVVSVSTDTQYF. As DNA, the CDR3 is TGCAGCGTTGTAAGCGTCAGCACAGATACGCAGTATTTT.

The CDR3 sequence: CASRARGATEAFF. The CDR3 nucleotides are TGTGCCAGCCGGGCCCGGGGGGCCACTGAAGCTTTCTTT. The rearrangement joins TRBV6-5 to TRBJ1-1; D may be TRBD1 (6 bases). The CDR3 extends over 13 amino acids. Trimming cost V 8 bases and J 4 bases, with 14 bases left between them. Germline V gene lookup returns CDR1 MNHEY and CDR2 SVGAGI.

A few counts support this clone. At one end, the junction sequence differs from germline, possibly due to a read error. The chain has TRBV7-9 and TRBJ2-1; 8 positions match TRBD1. The CDR3 is 15 amino acids. Germline CDR1 is SEHNR and CDR2 is FQNEAQ (reference sequence). Here the CDR3 reads CASSLSAGGYYEQFF. In nucleotides, the CDR3 is TGTGCCAGCAGCTTGAGCGCAGGGGGCTACTATGAGCAGTTCTTC. The whole variable domain, remainder taken from reference TRBV7-9 and TRBJ2-1, is DTGVSQNPRHKITKRGQNVTFRCDPISEHNRLYWYRQTLGQGPEFLTYFQNEAQLEKSRLLSDRFSAERPKGSFSTLEIQRTEQGDSAMYLCASSLSAGGYYEQFFGPGTRLTVL.

The CDR3 sequence: CASSLPTAGSYEQYF. The CDR3 region has the DNA TGTGCCAGCAGCCTCCCGACAGCCGGTTCCTACGAGCAGTACTTC. The chain recombines TRBV4-2 with TRBJ2-7; possible D gene TRBD1, 5 bases. This CDR3 contains 15 residues. Per the germline V gene, CDR1 is LGHNA and CDR2 is YNFKEQ. V was cut by 4 bases and J by 1 base, with 14 bases left in between.

The chain joins TRBV28 to TRBJ1-5, with 7 nucleotides matching TRBD1. Germline V gene sequence: CDR1 MDHEN, CDR2 SYDVKM. J was trimmed by 0 bases and V by 4 bases; bases with no gene match: 9. This CDR3 has 17 amino acids. The CDR3 sequence is CASSWDRWGYSNQPQHF. CDR3 DNA: TGTGCCAGCAGTTGGGACAGATGGGGGTATAGCAATCAGCCCCAGCATTTT.

This chain joins TRBV15 and TRBJ2-7; TRBD1 agrees at 8 bases. This CDR3 comprises 14 residues. Germline assignment: CDR1 LNHNV and CDR2 YYDKDF (reference sequence). J gave up 3 bases and V 2 bases, and 3 bases lay outside the gene matches. The CDR3 is CATSRQGAGYEQYF. The CDR3 DNA follows: TGTGCCACCAGCAGACAGGGGGCGGGCTACGAGCAGTACTTC.

V usage is TRBV11-2 and J usage is TRBJ2-3; D gene ambiguous. CDR3 length equals 12 residues. V shed 5 bases and J shed 3 bases, with 6 bases lying between them. In germline, CDR1 is SGHAT, CDR2 FQNNGV. CDR3: CASSPTTDTQYF. CDR3 in DNA: TGTGCCAGCAGCCCTACGACAGATACGCAGTATTTT.